This entry concerns a single T cell receptor beta chain. Its antigen is undetermined. Amplification from RNA transcripts yielded the TCR beta CDR3 regions. Second-round multiplex PCR came after a first-round RT-PCR that employed HTBI primers. TCRdb used MiXCR to reprocess the multiplex PCR reads, holding one entry per CDR3 protein. The sample yields some 1.1 million distinct CDR3 sequences, about 40% seen once. These data come from a study of Graves' ophthalmopathy and Graves' hyperthyroidism. Findings and caveats of the study: Using a 13-signature model, the authors split ophthalmopathy from stable hyperthyroidism, with roughly 91% sensitivity and around 76% specificity.

The germline CDR1 and CDR2 sequences are KGHSH and LQKENI. V lost 1 base to trimming and J lost 4 bases, with 13 bases between them. CDR3 size: 15 residues. Hyperthyroidism patients, all newly diagnosed, had under 2 months' duration and ages of 18 to 65. Patients were diagnosed from clinical symptoms, serum thyroxine, TRAb, thyroid ultrasound and orbital computed tomography. The source is an adult man with Graves' hyperthyroidism. The genes are TRBV18 and TRBJ1-1, with TRBD1 as a possible D gene (6 bases). Sequencing used peripheral blood or thyroid tissue (not recorded which). The CDR3 region has the DNA TGTGCCAGCTCACCACTGCCAGGGGAAGGCACTGAAGCTTTCTTT. Amino acid sequence: CASSPLPGEGTEAFF.